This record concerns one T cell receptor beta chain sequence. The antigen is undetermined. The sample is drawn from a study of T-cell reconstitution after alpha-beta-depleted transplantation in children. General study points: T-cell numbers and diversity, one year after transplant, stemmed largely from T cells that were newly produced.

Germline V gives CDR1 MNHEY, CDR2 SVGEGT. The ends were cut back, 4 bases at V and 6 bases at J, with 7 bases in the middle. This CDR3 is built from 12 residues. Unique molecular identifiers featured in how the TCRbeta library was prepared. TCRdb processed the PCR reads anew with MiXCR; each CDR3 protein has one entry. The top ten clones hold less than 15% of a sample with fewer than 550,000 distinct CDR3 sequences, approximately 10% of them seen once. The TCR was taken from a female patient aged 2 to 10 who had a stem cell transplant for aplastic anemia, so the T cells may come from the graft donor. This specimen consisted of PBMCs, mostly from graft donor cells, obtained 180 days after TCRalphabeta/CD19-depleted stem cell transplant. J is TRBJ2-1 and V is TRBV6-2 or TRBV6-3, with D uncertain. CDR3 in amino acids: CASSFPSNEQFF. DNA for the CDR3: TGTGCCAGCAGTTTCCCCTCCAATGAGCAGTTCTTC.